One sample yielded the 7 T cell receptor beta chains listed below, sequenced in a study of metastatic and nonmetastatic thyroid tumors. TCRdb reanalyzed the PCR reads with MiXCR. The profile covers more than 8,500 clones, with less than 25% appearing a single time and about 15% taken by the ten largest. Thyroid surgery took place with no prior treatment in any patient. The sequenced material came from adjacent normal tissue. These receptors were collected from a female donor with papillary thyroid cancer or a benign thyroid nodule (not recorded which). Some clones in this sample may be carry-over from other donors' samples.

This clone was counted at least ten times. This chain uses TRBV9 with TRBJ2-2, with D unclear. CDR3 length equals 14 residues. Germline assignment: CDR1 SGDLS and CDR2 YYNGEE. V was cut by 0 bases and J by 1 base, with 4 bases left in between. Written as DNA, the CDR3 is TGTGCCAGCAGCGTAGAAGGGAACACCGGGGAGCTGTTTTTT. Translation: CASSVEGNTGELFF. Filled out from reference TRBV9 and TRBJ2-2, the complete variable domain reads DSGVTQTPKHLITATGQRVTLRCSPRSGDLSVYWYQQSLDQGLQFLIQYYNGEERAKGNILERFSAQQFPDLHSELNLSSLELGDSALYFCASSVEGNTGELFFGEGSRLTVL.

This clone is classed as large. V is TRBV6-1 and J is TRBJ1-2; D is undetermined. From germline, CDR1 is MNHNS and CDR2 SASEGT. With 4 bases removed from V and 4 bases from J, the gap between germline ends came to 10 bases. The length of the CDR3 is 13 residues. Written as DNA, the CDR3 is TGTGCCAGCAGTGTTATGGGTGTCTATGGCTACACCTTC. Translation gives CASSVMGVYGYTF.

This clone occurred many times. J is TRBJ2-5 and V is TRBV25-1; 8 nucleotides line up with TRBD2. CDR1 and CDR2 from the germline V gene are MGHDK and SYGVNS. V shed 3 bases, J shed 1 base, and the junction held 4 bases outside the gene matches. The CDR3 is 15 residues long. The CDR3: CASSDWAGGQETQYF. In DNA, the CDR3 is TGTGCCAGCAGTGACTGGGCGGGAGGCCAAGAGACCCAGTACTTC. The full variable domain, its missing parts supplied by reference TRBV25-1 and TRBJ2-5, is EADIYQTPRYLVIGTGKKITLECSQTMGHDKMYWYQQDPGMELHLIHYSYGVNSTEKGDLSSESTVSRIRTEHFPLTLESARPSHTSQYLCASSDWAGGQETQYFGPGTRLLVL.

The genes are TRBV20-1 and TRBJ2-3, with 11 nucleotides matching TRBD2. The V gene's germline CDR1 is DFQATT and CDR2 SNEGSKA (reference sequence). This CDR3 is built from 17 residues. The V segment lost 0 bases and the J segment 2 bases; nucleotides outside the gene matches: 7. CDR3 DNA sequence: TGCAGTGCTAGAGATCTCGCTAGCGGGGGGCCCACAGATACGCAGTATTTT. Residues: CSARDLASGGPTDTQYF.

The gene calls are TRBV19 and TRBJ2-7; TRBD1 matches 10 bases. The CDR3 spans 14 residues. The germline gives CDR1 LNHDA, CDR2 SQIVND (reference sequence). The J segment lost 0 bases and the V segment lost 6 bases, leaving 2 bases of the junction unmatched. CDR3 loop: CASSRTGGSYEQYF. The CDR3 nucleotides are TGTGCCAGTAGCCGGACAGGGGGCTCCTACGAGCAGTACTTC.

Comments on this clone: No conserved phenylalanine or tryptophan is present at the end of the CDR3, so a read error is the likely explanation. The DNA is omitted, as the CDR3 cannot be located on it reliably, and the CDR3 follows TCRdb's listing. The genes are TRBV19 and TRBJ2-2; TRBD1 is the table's D call, not checked against the DNA. The CDR3 is made up of 9 amino acids, end residues included. CDR1 LNHDA and CDR2 SQIVND come from the germline V gene (reference sequence). The CDR3 is CASRPRDRG.

By share of the sample, this clone is medium-sized. The V gene is TRBV27, the J gene TRBJ1-5; D gene unclear. Trimming left V 5 bases short and J 0 bases short, with 5 bases between. This CDR3 comprises 13 residues. Germline values: CDR1 MNHEY, CDR2 SMNVEV (reference sequence). In nucleotides, the CDR3 is TGTGCCAGCAGTACGTATAGCAATCAGCCCCAGCATTTT. The encoded protein is CASSTYSNQPQHF.